A single sample is the source of the 30 T cell receptor beta chains below, sequenced in a study of control samples from healthy donors and cancer patients. This table comes from immunoSEQ multiplex PCR, and its TCRdb copy is limited to in-frame clones, with some not included. The data show 120,000 or so clones, roughly 86% seen once. The sequenced material came from blood. The receptors were sampled from a man aged 60 to 75 in good health.

The chain has TRBV10-2 and TRBJ2-3; maybe TRBD2 (6 bases). Germline V gene lookup returns CDR1 WSHSY and CDR2 SAAADI. The V gene lost 3 bases and the J gene lost 5 bases, with 15 bases spanning the gap. The CDR3 consists of 15 residues. The CDR3 sequence is CASSEPGLRRDTQYF. DNA for the CDR3: TGCGCCAGCAGTGAACCGGGACTCCGTAGAGATACGCAGTATTTT.

The chain combines TRBV2 with TRBJ2-3; tentatively, D is TRBD2 (6 bases). This CDR3 is 16 amino acids long. Germline V gene lookup returns CDR1 SNHLY and CDR2 FYNNEI. Trimming shortened V by 3 bases and J by 4 bases, and 17 bases separated the two germline ends. CDR3 in DNA: TGTGCCAGCAGTGATATGGATGCGGGGATCCCAGATACGCAGTATTTT. Encoded protein: CASSDMDAGIPDTQYF.

This clone has a handful of counts. The genes are TRBV4-2 and TRBJ2-2; tentative D call: TRBD2 (5 bases). The ends were cut back, 0 bases at V and 4 bases at J, with 12 bases in the middle. Germline V gene data show CDR1 as LGHNA and CDR2 as YNFKEQ. This CDR3 comprises 16 residues. DNA for the CDR3: TGTGCCAGCAGCCAAGATTGGTATCGGGGCACCGGGGAGCTGTTTTTT. Translating it yields CASSQDWYRGTGELFF.

The V call is TRBV25-1, the J call TRBJ2-3, with D uncertain. Germline-derived CDR1 and CDR2 are MGHDK and SYGVNS. V was clipped by 4 bases and J by 2 bases, with 7 bases between them. CDR3 size: 13 residues. The CDR3 spells CASSVTTTDTQYF. The CDR3 DNA follows: TGTGCCAGCAGTGTAACCACCACAGATACGCAGTATTTT.

This chain uses TRBV20-1 with TRBJ2-5; possibly TRBD2 for D (5 bases). The germline V gene has CDR1 DFQATT and CDR2 SNEGSKA (reference sequence). The CDR3 length is 14 residues. V was shortened by 3 bases and J by 5 bases, with 16 bases between the two germline ends. The CDR3 DNA reads TGCAGTGCTAGTGGACTCCCGGACGTTGAGACCCAGTACTTC. It specifies CSASGLPDVETQYF.

This clone was picked up one time. The chain carries TRBV24-1 and TRBJ1-1, with a tentative D call TRBD1 (5 bases). Per germline, CDR1 KGHDR and CDR2 SFDVKD. The CDR3 is made up of 13 amino acids. Trimming removed 0 bases at V and 8 bases at J, with 9 bases between. The CDR3 DNA reads TGTGCCACCAGTGATTTGCAGGGCTTAGAAGCTTTCTTT. Its translation: CATSDLQGLEAFF.

This clone showed up just once. The chain recombines TRBV4-1 with TRBJ1-4; D might be TRBD1 (5 bases). Germline V lookup: CDR1 MGHRA, CDR2 YSYEKL. The CDR3 totals 18 residues. Between the trimmed V and J ends, which lost 6 bases and 0 bases, there was a span of 20 bases. CDR3 sequence: CASRPLLGQGSTNEKLFF. Here the CDR3 DNA reads TGCGCCAGCAGACCGCTCCTTGGACAAGGTTCAACTAATGAAAAACTGTTTTTT.

The genes are TRBV6-5 and TRBJ1-3; maybe TRBD1 (5 bases). The V end was cut by 0 bases, the J end by 2 bases, with 8 bases between. CDR3 length: 15 amino acids. Germline V gives CDR1 MNHEY, CDR2 SVGAGI. CDR3 sequence (DNA): TGTGCCAGCAGTTACTCGAGGGGAACTGGAAACACCATATATTTT. Its translation is CASSYSRGTGNTIYF.

The rearrangement uses TRBV25-1 and TRBJ1-1; D gene uncertain. This CDR3 contains 13 residues. The V gene lost 1 base and the J gene lost 6 bases, with 9 bases spanning the gap. Germline V CDR1 and CDR2: MGHDK, SYGVNS. The CDR3 is CASSESEYAEAFF. Here the CDR3 DNA reads TGTGCCAGCAGTGAATCCGAATACGCTGAAGCTTTCTTT.

This chain joins TRBV7-9 and TRBJ2-5; TRBD2 might be the D (5 bases). In germline, CDR1 is SEHNR, CDR2 FQNEAQ (reference sequence). Trimming cost V 2 bases and J 1 base, with 17 bases left between them. CDR3 length equals 17 residues. The CDR3 reads CASSLLGVLVGQETQYF. CDR3 DNA: TGTGCCAGCAGCTTACTGGGAGTCCTGGTAGGCCAAGAGACCCAGTACTTC.

The chain employs TRBV7-2 and TRBJ1-6, with D possibly TRBD1 on 5 matching bases. Looked up from germline, CDR1 is SGHTA and CDR2 is FQGNSA. The ends were cut back, 5 bases at V and 6 bases at J, with 8 bases in the middle. This CDR3 is 13 amino acids long. The CDR3 DNA reads TGTGCCAGCAGCCCGCAGGGTAATTCACCCCTCCACTTT. Its protein product is CASSPQGNSPLHF.

This chain uses TRBV21-1 with TRBJ1-2. TRBV21-1 is a pseudogene segment. This CDR3 has 14 residues. DNA of the CDR3: TGTGCCAGCAGCAATCAAATACCGAACTATGGCTACACCTTC. Translation: CASSNQIPNYGYTF.

V gene TRBV7-9 combines with J gene TRBJ1-2; no clear D gene. This CDR3 has 12 residues. In germline, CDR1 is SEHNR, CDR2 FQNEAQ (reference sequence). With 0 bases removed from V and 8 bases from J, the gap between germline ends came to 7 bases. In nucleotides, the CDR3 is TGTGCCAGCAGCTTAGCCCCTAGCGGCTACACCTTC. Protein: CASSLAPSGYTF.

The CDR3 sequence: CASSERQGTGNEQFF. CDR3 in DNA: TGTGCCAGCAGTGAACGACAGGGAACGGGTAATGAGCAGTTCTTC. The chain employs TRBV6-1 and TRBJ2-1; TRBD1 aligns across 7 bases. V shed 2 bases, J shed 7 bases, and the junction held 8 bases outside the gene matches. Per the germline V gene, CDR1 is MNHNS and CDR2 is SASEGT. The CDR3 has 15 residues.

The chain uses TRBV2 and TRBJ1-1; 9 bases line up with TRBD1. The CDR3 consists of 14 residues. CDR1 SNHLY and CDR2 FYNNEI come from the germline V gene. Trimming cost V 8 bases and J 5 bases; bases outside gene matches: 9. The CDR3 protein is CASGTGWLGTEAFF. The CDR3 DNA reads TGTGCCAGCGGGACAGGGTGGTTGGGGACTGAAGCTTTCTTT.

The rearrangement uses TRBV5-6 and TRBJ2-3, with D possibly matching TRBD1 (5 bases). CDR1 SGHDT and CDR2 YYEEEE come from the germline V gene. The CDR3 extends over 14 amino acids. Trimming shortened V by 0 bases and J by 1 base, and 6 bases separated the two germline ends. This CDR3 reads CASSLEGGTDTQYF. DNA of the CDR3: TGTGCCAGCAGCTTGGAAGGGGGCACAGATACGCAGTATTTT.

This clone was observed once. The same CDR3 can be traced to other DNA sequences in this sample. The chain is built from TRBV28 and TRBJ1-3; D gene uncertain. The germline CDR1 and CDR2 sequences are MDHEN and SYDVKM. The V end was cut by 2 bases, the J end by 5 bases, with 10 bases between. The CDR3 extends over 14 amino acids. DNA for the CDR3: TGTGCCAGCAGTTTAGATCGAGGGCGAAACACCATATATTTT. It codes for CASSLDRGRNTIYF.

The chain uses TRBV10-3 and TRBJ2-2; 9 bases map to TRBD1. The CDR3 extends over 15 amino acids. Trimming took 6 bases from V and 5 from J; bases not matched to a gene: 7. Germline V CDR1 and CDR2: ENHRY, SYGVKD. The CDR3 DNA sequence: TGTGCCATCAGCGACCCGGGACAGGGAACCGGGGAGCTGTTTTTT. It specifies CAISDPGQGTGELFF.

The chain joins TRBV29-1 to TRBJ1-1; 8 nucleotides align to TRBD1. V gave up 4 bases and J gave up 6 bases; unmatched junction bases: 10. The CDR3 spans 14 residues. The germline gives CDR1 SQVTM, CDR2 ANQGSEA. The CDR3 region is CSVGWAGGPSEAFF. The CDR3, as DNA: TGCAGCGTTGGCTGGGCAGGGGGCCCATCTGAAGCTTTCTTT. Filled out from reference TRBV29-1 and TRBJ1-1, the complete variable domain reads SAVISQKPSRDICQRGTSLTIQCQVDSQVTMMFWYRQQPGQSLTLIATANQGSEATYESGFVIDKFPISRPNLTFSTLTVSNMSPEDSSIYLCSVGWAGGPSEAFFGQGTRLTVV.

This chain joins TRBV28 and TRBJ2-1; D tentatively reads TRBD1 or TRBD2 (6 bases each). V gave up 7 bases and J gave up 5 bases, with 18 bases separating them. The CDR3 covers 15 residues. Looked up from germline, CDR1 is MDHEN and CDR2 is SYDVKM. CDR3 protein: CASTSGGPRDNEQFF. The CDR3 nucleotides are TGTGCCAGCACAAGTGGGGGGCCCCGGGACAATGAGCAGTTCTTC.

This chain joins TRBV19 and TRBJ2-5, with 8 bases that match TRBD1. Germline CDR1 is LNHDA and CDR2 is SQIVND (reference sequence). The CDR3 spans 15 residues. J lost 4 bases, V lost 3 bases, and 7 bases had no gene match. The CDR3 region is CASSIGLTGGETQYF. The CDR3 region has the DNA TGTGCCAGTAGTATCGGCCTTACAGGGGGAGAGACCCAGTACTTC.

This clone was found a few times. The junction departs from germline at one end; a sequencing error may be responsible. The V call is TRBV7-7, the J call TRBJ2-7; maybe TRBD2 (6 bases). CDR3 size: 15 residues. Germline CDR1 and CDR2: SSHAT and FNYEAQ (reference sequence). As DNA, the CDR3 is TGTGCTAGCAGCCCATCGGAGGGGTTTTCCTACGAGCAGTACTTC. Translated, it gives CASSPSEGFSYEQYF.

The chain recombines TRBV7-2 with TRBJ1-4; TRBD1 matches at 8 bases. The CDR3 has 16 residues. CDR1 is SGHTA, CDR2 FQGNSA, per germline. Trimming removed 0 bases from V and 7 bases from J; junction bases left unmatched: 7. CDR3 region: CASSLARTGQREKLFF. DNA of the CDR3: TGTGCCAGCAGCTTAGCTCGGACAGGGCAGCGTGAAAAACTGTTTTTT.

Only one count was recorded for this clone. This CDR3 is CSGQGANEKLFF. The DNA for the CDR3 is TGCAGCGGACAGGGGGCTAATGAAAAACTGTTTTTT. The chain uses TRBV29-1 and TRBJ1-4; 9 bases align to TRBD1. The CDR3 consists of 12 residues. Germline V gene data show CDR1 as SQVTM and CDR2 as ANQGSEA. Trimming cost V 7 bases and J 3 bases; bases outside gene matches: 0.

V usage is TRBV24-1 and J usage is TRBJ2-7; D is ambiguous. V was pared by 3 bases and J by 5 bases, with 13 bases between. The CDR3 is 14 amino acids. CDR1 KGHDR and CDR2 SFDVKD come from the germline V gene. The CDR3 spells CATSDGPPIDEQYF. Here the CDR3 DNA reads TGTGCCACCAGTGATGGGCCTCCAATCGACGAGCAGTACTTC.

The V gene is TRBV28, the J gene TRBJ1-1; maybe TRBD1 (6 bases). From germline, CDR1 is MDHEN and CDR2 SYDVKM. V was trimmed by 8 bases and J by 4 bases, leaving 17 bases between them. The CDR3 loop spans 14 amino acids. This chain's CDR3 is CASARGGGRTEAFF. The CDR3 DNA follows: TGTGCCAGCGCTCGGGGTGGGGGGCGCACTGAAGCTTTCTTT. The variable domain in full, with the rest retrieved from reference TRBV28 and TRBJ1-1, is DVKVTQSSRYLVKRTGEKVFLECVQDMDHENMFWYRQDPGLGLRLIYFSYDVKMKEKGDIPEGYSVSREKKERFSLILESASTNQTSMYLCASARGGGRTEAFFGQGTRLTVV.

This clone was detected once. The CDR3 protein is CASSLAGWAEAFF. For the CDR3, the DNA is TGTGCCAGCAGTTTGGCGGGTTGGGCTGAAGCTTTCTTT. The chain has TRBV12-3 or TRBV12-4 and TRBJ1-1; D not certain. This CDR3 region has 13 residues. Trimming removed 3 bases at V and 6 bases at J, with 11 bases between.

This clone was recorded once. The chain combines TRBV6-6 with TRBJ1-4, with D hard to call. Germline lookup yields CDR1 MNHNY and CDR2 SVGAGI (reference sequence). The CDR3 runs 15 residues. V lost 6 bases and J 8 bases, leaving 19 bases between the germline ends. The DNA of the CDR3 is TGTGCCAGCAGCCCCCTGCATCCACCGGTAGAAAAACTGTTTTTT. Translation: CASSPLHPPVEKLFF.

The V and J genes are TRBV7-2 and TRBJ2-7; TRBD1 aligns across 7 bases. With V trimmed by 3 bases and J by 4 bases, 9 bases remained unmatched. Germline-derived CDR1 and CDR2 are SGHTA and FQGNSA. This CDR3 has 15 amino acids. CDR3 protein: CASSFSGTVLYEQYF. The CDR3 bases are TGTGCCAGCAGCTTTTCCGGGACAGTCTTATACGAGCAGTACTTC.

The chain is built from TRBV11-2 and TRBJ1-1; D not certain. Between the trimmed V and J ends, which lost 5 bases and 5 bases, there was a span of 15 bases. CDR3 size: 14 residues. Germline-derived CDR1 and CDR2 are SGHAT and FQNNGV. The CDR3 nucleotides are TGTGCCAGCAGCCCAATCCTAGTGGGGACTGAAGCTTTCTTT. This codes for CASSPILVGTEAFF.